What follows is one T cell receptor (beta chain) and its context. These data originate in a study of T cells after yellow fever vaccination. V dropped 4 bases and J dropped 6 bases, with 9 bases sitting between them. Germline V lookup: CDR1 SGHVS, CDR2 FNYEAQ. The CDR3 extends over 12 amino acids. TCRdb ran MiXCR on the 5' RACE reads and lists one entry per CDR3 protein. Of approximately 550,000 distinct CDR3 sequences listed, 15% to 20% were seen once; the top ten hold 14%. The receptor was isolated from a man aged 30-40 years who received the YFV17D yellow fever vaccine. The starting material was PBMCs, obtained 15 days after the yellow fever booster vaccination. V usage is TRBV7-6 and J usage is TRBJ1-1; D remains unclear. The CDR3 reads CASSSGFAEAFF. The DNA of the CDR3 is TGTGCCAGCAGCTCAGGTTTCGCTGAAGCTTTCTTT.